The 25 T cell receptor beta chains below all came from one sample that was sequenced in a study of T cell responses to AZD1222 COVID-19 vaccine. Assay: immunoSEQ multiplex PCR; the TCRdb copy retains only in-frame clones and omits some. Of 130,000 to 150,000 clones in the sample, 82% were seen once. Source: peripheral blood, taken on day 0 of MenACWY control vaccination. All receptors derive from an adult in good health.

This clone is a singleton in its sample. The chain combines TRBV18 with TRBJ1-1; no clear D. Germline V gene lookup returns CDR1 KGHSH and CDR2 LQKENI. The V and J ends lost 1 base and 3 bases respectively, with 6 bases between them. This CDR3 has 13 residues. The CDR3 loop is CASSPHPDTEAFF. The CDR3 DNA follows: TGTGCCAGCTCACCACACCCGGACACTGAAGCTTTCTTT.

This chain links TRBV10-3 with TRBJ2-5; no clear D gene. Trimming took off 0 bases at V and 5 bases at J, with 10 bases between the two ends. Germline assignment: CDR1 ENHRY and CDR2 SYGVKD. The CDR3 is made up of 14 amino acids. CDR3 nucleotide sequence: TGTGCCATCAGTGAGTCGGTAGGGATGGAGACCCAGTACTTC. Translation gives CAISESVGMETQYF.

This chain links TRBV5-1 with TRBJ1-5, with a possible D match to TRBD1 (6 bases). Deletions cut 2 bases from V and 6 bases from J, with 12 bases between. Germline V gene lookup returns CDR1 SGHRS and CDR2 YFSETQ. The CDR3 length is 14 residues. This chain's CDR3 is CASSLGGLGQPQHF. As DNA, the CDR3 is TGCGCCAGCAGCTTAGGGGGGCTGGGTCAGCCCCAGCATTTT.

V usage is TRBV4-1 and J usage is TRBJ2-7; the D gene could be TRBD1 or TRBD2 (6 bases each). Germline values: CDR1 MGHRA, CDR2 YSYEKL. The CDR3 contains 15 residues. The V end lost 0 bases, the J end lost 3 bases, and 12 bases lay between the germline ends. As DNA, the CDR3 is TGCGCCAGCAGCCAAGATGGGGGGCCGTACTACGAGCAGTACTTC. Protein: CASSQDGGPYYEQYF.

V is TRBV13 and J is TRBJ1-1; 10 nucleotides align to TRBD1. This CDR3 comprises 16 residues. Losses at the gene ends were 1 base for V and 5 bases for J; bases not matched to a gene: 7. Germline CDR1 PRHDT, CDR2 FYEKMQ (reference sequence). The CDR3 nucleotides read TGTGCCAGCAGCTTAGTAGGGGACAGGGGCTTTACTGAAGCTTTCTTT. Amino acid sequence: CASSLVGDRGFTEAFF.

The chain is built from TRBV6-5 and TRBJ2-4; D is undetermined. The CDR3 covers 12 residues. Trimming left V 6 bases short and J 5 bases short, with 8 bases between. Germline V gene lookup returns CDR1 MNHEY and CDR2 SVGAGI. Written as DNA, the CDR3 is TGTGCCAGCAGAAATCCAGAAAACATTCAGTACTTC. Translated, it gives CASRNPENIQYF.

The rearrangement links TRBV6-5 to TRBJ1-4; tentative D call: TRBD1 (6 bases). Looked up from germline, CDR1 is MNHEY and CDR2 is SVGAGI. The CDR3 consists of 14 residues. V lost 4 bases and J 7 bases, leaving 13 bases between the germline ends. Here the CDR3 reads CASSSSGAGEKLFF. The CDR3 nucleotides are TGTGCCAGCAGTTCATCAGGGGCCGGTGAAAAACTGTTTTTT.

This clone was detected only a few times. The rearrangement uses TRBV7-9 and TRBJ2-5; D ambiguous. Trimming took 5 bases from V and 5 from J, leaving 6 bases between them. Germline V CDR1 and CDR2: SEHNR, FQNEAQ (reference sequence). The CDR3 length is 11 residues. The CDR3 here is CASSEEETQYF. For the CDR3, the DNA is TGTGCCAGCAGCGAGGAGGAGACCCAGTACTTC.

This clone was found once. The gene calls are TRBV2 and TRBJ2-5; tentatively, D is TRBD1 (6 bases). Germline CDR1 and CDR2: SNHLY and FYNNEI. V was cut by 6 bases and J by 5 bases, with 16 bases left in between. This CDR3 contains 14 residues. The CDR3 loop reads CASRATQGRETQYF. Here the CDR3 DNA reads TGTGCCAGCAGGGCGACACAGGGAAGGGAGACCCAGTACTTC.

This rearrangement joins TRBV12-5 to TRBJ2-1; D is possibly TRBD1 or TRBD2 (5 bases each). V dropped 3 bases and J dropped 8 bases, with 11 bases sitting between them. Germline CDR1 and CDR2: LGHNT and FRNRAP. The CDR3 spans 13 residues. The CDR3 nucleotides read TGTGCTAGTGGTTTCCCTGGGACCCATGAGCAGTTCTTC. Its translation is CASGFPGTHEQFF.

This rearrangement joins TRBV29-1 to TRBJ2-5, with no clear D. V shed 2 bases and J shed 4 bases, with 5 bases lying between them. CDR1 is SQVTM, CDR2 ANQGSEA, per germline. This CDR3 has 11 amino acids. The CDR3 reads CSVEIRETQYF. CDR3 sequence (DNA): TGCAGCGTTGAAATAAGAGAGACCCAGTACTTC.

The rearrangement links TRBV5-1 to TRBJ2-1; a possible D gene is TRBD1 (6 bases). With 0 bases removed from V and 0 bases from J, the gap between germline ends came to 13 bases. The CDR3 runs to 17 residues. The germline V gene has CDR1 SGHRS and CDR2 YFSETQ. CDR3 loop: CASSLAPTGTSYNEQFF. DNA of the CDR3: TGCGCCAGCAGCTTGGCTCCAACAGGGACCTCCTACAATGAGCAGTTCTTC.

The chain has TRBV19 and TRBJ1-2; unclear D gene. The CDR3 covers 13 residues. V was cut by 7 bases and J by 4 bases, with 13 bases left in between. Germline V gene data show CDR1 as LNHDA and CDR2 as SQIVND (reference sequence). CDR3 region: CASMSGPSYGYTF. The CDR3 DNA follows: TGTGCCAGTATGAGCGGGCCGAGCTATGGCTACACCTTC.

The chain is built from TRBV29-1 and TRBJ2-2; D gene ambiguous. The CDR3 runs to 11 residues. V was shortened by 7 bases and J by 5 bases, with 8 bases between the two germline ends. Germline CDR1 reads SQVTM; CDR2 reads ANQGSEA. Here the CDR3 reads CSAGVTGELFF. The CDR3 region has the DNA TGCAGCGCCGGAGTAACCGGGGAGCTGTTTTTT.

This clone is medium-sized within its sample. The chain carries TRBV7-8 and TRBJ1-6; D is ambiguous. CDR1 and CDR2 from the germline V gene are SGHVS and FQNEAQ. Deletions cut 4 bases from V and 0 bases from J, with 19 bases between. The CDR3 length is 19 residues. CDR3 nucleotides: TGTGCCAGCAGCTCCCTACGAGTTATCATCAGCTCCTATAATTCACCCCTCCACTTT. It is translated as CASSSLRVIISSYNSPLHF.

This clone was seen a few times. The chain joins TRBV5-4 to TRBJ2-1, with 11 bases matching TRBD2. Trimming cost V 0 bases and J 6 bases; bases outside gene matches: 2. Germline V lookup: CDR1 SGHNT, CDR2 YYREEE (reference sequence). This CDR3 has 15 residues. The CDR3 coding sequence is TGTGCCAGCAGCTTGGTAGCGGGGGGGTCCAATGAGCAGTTCTTC. Translating it yields CASSLVAGGSNEQFF.

V and J are TRBV19 and TRBJ1-4, with D unclear. The CDR3 has 13 residues. Per the germline V gene, CDR1 is LNHDA and CDR2 is SQIVND (reference sequence). Between the trimmed V and J ends, which lost 7 bases and 3 bases, there was a span of 9 bases. The CDR3 sequence: CASTGRPNEKLFF. Written as DNA, the CDR3 is TGTGCCAGTACCGGCAGGCCTAATGAAAAACTGTTTTTT.

This chain connects TRBV28 to TRBJ2-7; 9 bases line up with TRBD1. CDR1 and CDR2 from the germline V gene are MDHEN and SYDVKM. J lost 4 bases, V lost 5 bases, and 6 bases had no gene match. This CDR3 contains 14 residues. Written as DNA, the CDR3 is TGTGCCAGCAGTACCGGGACAGGGATGTACGAGCAGTACTTC. Translating it yields CASSTGTGMYEQYF.

The chain uses TRBV15 and TRBJ2-3; D not resolved. The germline V gene encodes CDR1 LNHNV and CDR2 YYDKDF (reference sequence). The CDR3 runs 13 residues. The V and J ends lost 0 bases and 2 bases respectively, with 3 bases between them. The CDR3 nucleotides are TGTGCCACCAGCAGAGATATCACAGATACGCAGTATTTT. Its protein is CATSRDITDTQYF.

This clone showed up just once. The V and J genes are TRBV19 and TRBJ1-1, with D possibly TRBD1 on 5 matching bases. The germline CDR1 and CDR2 sequences are LNHDA and SQIVND (reference sequence). With 4 bases removed from V and 1 base from J, the gap between germline ends came to 10 bases. The CDR3 totals 14 residues. Here the CDR3 reads CASSKQATNTEAFF. CDR3 sequence (DNA): TGTGCCAGTAGTAAACAGGCTACGAACACTGAAGCTTTCTTT.

The V call is TRBV6-5, the J call TRBJ2-1; the D call may be TRBD1 or TRBD2 (6 bases each). V dropped 11 bases and J dropped 1 base, with 12 bases sitting between them. CDR3 length: 13 residues. Germline assignment: CDR1 MNHEY and CDR2 SVGAGI. CDR3 in amino acids: CAGRGTSYNEQFF. CDR3 DNA sequence: TGTGCCGGCCGCGGGACATCCTACAATGAGCAGTTCTTC.

This chain links TRBV25-1 with TRBJ1-1; TRBD1 matches at 8 bases. The CDR3 has 13 amino acids. The germline CDR1 and CDR2 sequences are MGHDK and SYGVNS. With 3 bases clipped from V and 7 bases from J, the junction kept 4 bases outside the gene matches. CDR3 coding DNA: TGTGCCAGCAGTGAGGGGACAGGTATTGAAGCTTTCTTT. It translates to CASSEGTGIEAFF. The variable domain in full, with the rest retrieved from reference TRBV25-1 and TRBJ1-1, is EADIYQTPRYLVIGTGKKITLECSQTMGHDKMYWYQQDPGMELHLIHYSYGVNSTEKGDLSSESTVSRIRTEHFPLTLESARPSHTSQYLCASSEGTGIEAFFGQGTRLTVV.

This clone was seen ten or more times. V and J are TRBV6-1 and TRBJ1-2; D is uncertain. In germline, CDR1 is MNHNS, CDR2 SASEGT. V lost 2 bases, J lost 6 bases, and 16 bases lay in between. The CDR3 loop spans 15 amino acids. The CDR3 nucleotides read TGTGCCAGCAGTGAACAGGATGGGCCCGAGGATGGCTACACCTTC. This gives the protein CASSEQDGPEDGYTF.

The chain links TRBV2 to TRBJ2-1; D may be TRBD1 or TRBD2 (6 bases each). V shed 7 bases and J shed 8 bases, with 21 bases lying between them. The CDR3 sequence is 15 residues long. Germline CDR1 is SNHLY and CDR2 is FYNNEI. CDR3 nucleotide sequence: TGTGCCAGCACCCGCTTTGGGGGGCTTGACGATGAGCAGTTCTTC. This translates into CASTRFGGLDDEQFF. Full variable domain (remainder filled in from reference TRBV2 and TRBJ2-1): EPEVTQTPSHQVTQMGQEVILRCVPISNHLYFYWYRQILGQKVEFLVSFYNNEISEKSEIFDDQFSVERPDGSNFTLKIRSTKLEDSAMYFCASTRFGGLDDEQFFGPGTRLTVL.

V is TRBV10-3 and J is TRBJ2-1, with 10 bases aligning to TRBD2. Germline CDR1 and CDR2: ENHRY and SYGVKD. Unmatched junction bases numbered 4, after V lost 6 bases and J lost 2 bases. CDR3 length equals 15 residues. Written as DNA, the CDR3 is TGTGCCATCAGCTCTAGCGGGGGAGCCTACAATGAGCAGTTCTTC. It specifies CAISSSGGAYNEQFF.